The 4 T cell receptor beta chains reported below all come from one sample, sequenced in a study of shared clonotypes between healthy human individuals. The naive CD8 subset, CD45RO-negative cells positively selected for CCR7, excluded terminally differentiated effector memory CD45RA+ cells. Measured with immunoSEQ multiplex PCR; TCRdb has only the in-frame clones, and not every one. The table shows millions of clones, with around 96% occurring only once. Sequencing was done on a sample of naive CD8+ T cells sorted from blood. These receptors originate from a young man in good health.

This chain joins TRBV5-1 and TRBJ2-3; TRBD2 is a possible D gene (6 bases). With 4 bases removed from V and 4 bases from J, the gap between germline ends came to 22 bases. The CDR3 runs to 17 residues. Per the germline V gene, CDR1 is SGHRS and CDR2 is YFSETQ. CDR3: CASSLETGLGYADTQYF. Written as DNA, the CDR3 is TGCGCCAGCAGCCTAGAAACGGGACTCGGCTACGCAGATACGCAGTATTTT.

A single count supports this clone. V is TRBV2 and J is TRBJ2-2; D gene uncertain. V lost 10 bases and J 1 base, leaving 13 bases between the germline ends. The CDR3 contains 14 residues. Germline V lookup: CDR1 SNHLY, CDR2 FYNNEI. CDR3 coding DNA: TGTGCCACCGTGGACGTAATGAACACCGGGGAGCTGTTTTTT. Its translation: CATVDVMNTGELFF.

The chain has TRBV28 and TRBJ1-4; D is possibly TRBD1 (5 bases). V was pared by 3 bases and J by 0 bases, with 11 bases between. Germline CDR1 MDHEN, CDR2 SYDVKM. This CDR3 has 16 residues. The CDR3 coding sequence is TGTGCCAGCAGTTTTGGGGCGGTTTCAACTAATGAAAAACTGTTTTTT. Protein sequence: CASSFGAVSTNEKLFF.

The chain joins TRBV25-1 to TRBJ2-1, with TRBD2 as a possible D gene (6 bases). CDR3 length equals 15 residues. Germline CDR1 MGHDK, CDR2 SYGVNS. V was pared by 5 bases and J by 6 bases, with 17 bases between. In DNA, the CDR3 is TGTGCCAGCAGTACTGGGAGCGGGTCGGGCAATGAGCAGTTCTTC. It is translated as CASSTGSGSGNEQFF.